Following are 17 T cell receptor beta chains from one sample sequenced in a study of CD8 T cells in ankylosing spondylitis. TCRdb used MiXCR to reprocess the 5' RACE reads, holding one entry per CDR3 protein. The sample records 200,000 to 250,000 distinct CDR3 sequences, about 10% being singletons. What was sequenced was blood, either unsorted or a sorted T cell fraction (not recorded which). The receptors come from a male donor with ankylosing spondylitis or in good health (not recorded which).

CDR3 coding DNA: TGTGCCAGCAGTGAACCGGCAGGGTTGGGGAACGAGCAGTACTTC. Its protein is CASSEPAGLGNEQYF. V and J are TRBV6-1 and TRBJ2-7; perhaps TRBD1 as D (5 bases). CDR1 and CDR2 (germline): MNHNS, SASEGT. Deletions cut 2 bases from V and 5 bases from J, with 16 bases between. This CDR3 spans 15 amino acids.

The chain links TRBV7-6 to TRBJ2-3; 7 nucleotides line up with TRBD2. Germline V gene lookup returns CDR1 SGHVS and CDR2 FNYEAQ. Trimming cost V 2 bases and J 1 base; bases outside gene matches: 9. The CDR3 runs 17 residues. CDR3 in DNA: TGTGCCAGCAGCTTACTCGACGCGGGGGTCGGCACAGATACGCAGTATTTT. It codes for CASSLLDAGVGTDTQYF. Complete variable domain (other parts from reference TRBV7-6 and TRBJ2-3): GAGVSQSPRYKVTKRGQDVALRCDPISGHVSLYWYRQALGQGPEFLTYFNYEAQQDKSGLPNDRFSAERPEGSISTLTIQRTEQRDSAMYRCASSLLDAGVGTDTQYFGPGTRLTVL.

This clonotype has a count of ten or more. V gene TRBV7-3 combines with J gene TRBJ1-2; 7 positions agree with TRBD1. In germline, CDR1 is SGHTA, CDR2 FQGTGA. This CDR3 has 14 amino acids. Trimming cost V 5 bases and J 5 bases; bases outside gene matches: 8. CDR3: CASSSPQGPYGYTF. CDR3 nucleotides: TGTGCCAGCAGCAGCCCACAGGGGCCGTATGGCTACACCTTC.

This clonotype was recorded at least ten times. V and J are TRBV10-3 and TRBJ1-5, with D maybe TRBD1 (5 bases). Germline CDR1 is ENHRY and CDR2 is SYGVKD. V was trimmed by 6 bases and J by 2 bases, leaving 14 bases between them. This CDR3 region has 15 residues. CDR3 residues: CAISGTGIGNQPQHF. The CDR3 DNA is TGTGCCATCAGCGGGACGGGGATCGGCAATCAGCCCCAGCATTTT.

The table lists this clonotype with many counts. V is TRBV7-2 and J is TRBJ2-3; D may be TRBD1 (5 bases). V shed 0 bases and J shed 0 bases, with 7 bases lying between them. Germline lookup yields CDR1 SGHTA and CDR2 FQGNSA. The CDR3 contains 15 residues. CDR3 DNA: TGTGCCAGCAGCTTAGCGGGGCACAGCACAGATACGCAGTATTTT. This encodes CASSLAGHSTDTQYF.

This clonotype was found many times. The chain recombines TRBV11-1 with TRBJ2-1; D may correspond to TRBD1 or TRBD2 (6 bases each). This CDR3 has 14 amino acids. Trimming pared 3 bases from V and 6 bases from J, leaving 12 bases between. The germline gives CDR1 SGHAT, CDR2 FQDESV (reference sequence). This chain's CDR3 is CASSFQGGSNEQFF. CDR3 nucleotide sequence: TGTGCCAGCAGCTTTCAAGGGGGGAGCAATGAGCAGTTCTTC.

The V and J genes are TRBV7-6 and TRBJ2-1; tentative D call: TRBD2 (6 bases). There are 15 residues in the CDR3. The V and J ends lost 5 bases and 5 bases respectively, with 16 bases between them. CDR1 is SGHVS, CDR2 FNYEAQ, per germline. The CDR3, as DNA: TGTGCCAGCAGCATACAGGACGGGGGTAACAATGAGCAGTTCTTC. Its translation: CASSIQDGGNNEQFF.

This clonotype was observed at least ten times. The rearrangement joins TRBV9 to TRBJ2-1; tentatively, D is TRBD1 or TRBD2 (6 bases each). V lost 3 bases to trimming and J lost 7 bases, with 11 bases between them. CDR3 length: 13 amino acids. Germline V gives CDR1 SGDLS, CDR2 YYNGEE. CDR3 DNA sequence: TGTGCCAGCAGCGGGGGGGCTCGAAATGAGCAGTTCTTC. It specifies CASSGGARNEQFF.

Many counts were recorded for this clonotype. CDR3 protein: CSVGAASTDTQYF. CDR3 nucleotides: TGCAGCGTTGGGGCGGCAAGCACAGATACGCAGTATTTT. The genes are TRBV29-1 and TRBJ2-3; D remains unclear. From germline, CDR1 is SQVTM and CDR2 ANQGSEA. The CDR3 is 13 amino acids. V was cut by 4 bases and J by 0 bases, with 8 bases left in between.

The table lists this clonotype with many counts. This chain joins TRBV5-6 and TRBJ1-5; the match to TRBD1 covers 7 bases. This CDR3 is 14 amino acids long. Germline CDR1 is SGHDT and CDR2 is YYEEEE. V shed 2 bases and J 6 bases; nucleotides not matched to a gene: 5. The CDR3 reads CASSFRGGGQPQHF. The DNA for the CDR3 is TGTGCCAGCAGCTTTAGAGGGGGCGGTCAGCCCCAGCATTTT.

V gene TRBV24-1 combines with J gene TRBJ2-6, with TRBD1 matching over 7 bases. The length of the CDR3 is 18 residues. Germline V gene sequence: CDR1 KGHDR, CDR2 SFDVKD. With V trimmed by 5 bases and J by 4 bases, 13 bases remained unmatched. CDR3 bases: TGTGCCACCAGTGCCACTGGACAGGTCGGGGCCGGGGCCAACGTCCTGACTTTC. Amino acid sequence: CATSATGQVGAGANVLTF.

This clonotype was counted only a few times. The rearrangement uses TRBV7-2 and TRBJ1-4; no reliable D call. The CDR3 totals 14 residues. The V end lost 4 bases, the J end lost 7 bases, and 13 bases lay between the germline ends. Germline values: CDR1 SGHTA, CDR2 FQGNSA. As DNA, the CDR3 is TGTGCCAGCAGCTCAGGTCGCGGCGGTGAAAAACTGTTTTTT. This encodes CASSSGRGGEKLFF.

This clonotype was observed many times. This rearrangement joins TRBV7-9 to TRBJ1-1; D may be TRBD1 (6 bases). Germline assignment: CDR1 SEHNR and CDR2 FQNEAQ (reference sequence). Trimming stripped 3 bases from V and 0 bases from J, with 8 bases between. CDR3 length equals 14 residues. CDR3 in amino acids: CASSFQGMNTEAFF. The CDR3 DNA follows: TGTGCCAGCAGCTTTCAGGGGATGAACACTGAAGCTTTCTTT.

This clonotype was counted many times. The V call is TRBV12-3 or TRBV12-4, the J call TRBJ1-1; D is possibly TRBD1 (5 bases). The CDR3 extends over 15 amino acids. V lost 10 bases and J 2 bases, leaving 20 bases between the germline ends. The CDR3, as DNA: TGTGCCACCAATTTCCCGGGGGGGGTAAACACTGAAGCTTTCTTT. The encoded protein is CATNFPGGVNTEAFF.

This chain uses TRBV7-9 with TRBJ1-5; 7 bases agree with TRBD1. Per the germline V gene, CDR1 is SEHNR and CDR2 is FQNEAQ (reference sequence). The CDR3 contains 15 residues. V was clipped by 4 bases and J by 6 bases; unmatched bases: 9. CDR3 amino acids: CASSSDRANFQPQHF. CDR3 coding DNA: TGTGCCAGCAGCTCTGACAGGGCGAATTTTCAGCCCCAGCATTTT.

The sample holds many counts of this clonotype. V is TRBV6-1 and J is TRBJ1-1; no clear D. Trimming removed 4 bases at V and 2 bases at J, with 14 bases between. Germline V lookup: CDR1 MNHNS, CDR2 SASEGT. The length of the CDR3 is 15 residues. CDR3 region: CASSASREGNTEAFF. The CDR3 DNA is TGTGCCAGCAGTGCTTCCAGAGAGGGAAACACTGAAGCTTTCTTT.

This clonotype was picked up many times. The rearrangement joins TRBV6-5 to TRBJ2-7, with D possibly called TRBD1 or TRBD2 (5 bases each). Germline V gives CDR1 MNHEY, CDR2 SVGAGI. The CDR3 has 16 residues. Trimming left V 2 bases short and J 4 bases short, with 18 bases between. CDR3 sequence (DNA): TGTGCCAGCAGTTACGGGCTCGGGACGGCAGTTTACGAGCAGTACTTC. Its protein product is CASSYGLGTAVYEQYF.